The 28 T cell receptor beta chains below were found in one sample sequenced in a study of blood T cell repertoires in COVID-19. TCRdb's copy holds only in-frame clones and misses some; the assay was immunoSEQ multiplex PCR. Of 250,000 to 300,000 clones listed, about nine tenths were seen once; the top ten hold 1.1%. The sequenced sample was PBMCs or T cells enriched from blood (not recorded which). These receptors came from a woman in her twenties or thirties who had recovered from COVID-19.

The rearrangement links TRBV6-5 to TRBJ2-5; possible D gene TRBD1, 5 bases. Germline loops: CDR1 MNHEY, CDR2 SVGAGI. The CDR3 is 15 amino acids. The V gene lost 3 bases and the J gene lost 4 bases, with 15 bases spanning the gap. The CDR3 region has the DNA TGTGCCAGCAGTTATGATCCAGGGTTGGGAGAGACCCAGTACTTC. Amino acids: CASSYDPGLGETQYF.

The rearrangement uses TRBV7-9 and TRBJ1-3, with 10 bases identical to TRBD1. The junction had 9 bases not matched to a gene; V was cut back by 6 bases and J by 4 bases. CDR1 and CDR2 from the germline V gene are SEHNR and FQNEAQ (reference sequence). The CDR3 length is 16 residues. CDR3 sequence: CASSPTGGLGGNTIYF. Written as DNA, the CDR3 is TGTGCCAGCAGTCCGACAGGGGGCTTAGGGGGAAACACCATATATTTT.

The chain has TRBV2 and TRBJ1-4, with 11 bases matching TRBD1. The J segment lost 1 base and the V segment lost 0 bases, leaving 7 bases of the junction unmatched. Germline CDR1 reads SNHLY; CDR2 reads FYNNEI. This CDR3 has 19 residues. In nucleotides, the CDR3 is TGTGCCAGCAGTGAAGCTAGGGACAGGGGGGCCGGAACTAATGAAAAACTGTTTTTT. It specifies CASSEARDRGAGTNEKLFF.

The chain carries TRBV14 and TRBJ2-3, with TRBD2 identical over 11 bases. The CDR3 sequence is 18 residues long. Trimming cost V 2 bases and J 1 base; bases outside gene matches: 8. In germline, CDR1 is SGHDN, CDR2 FVKESK. The CDR3 DNA is TGTGCCAGCAGCCAACCTCCGGGACTAGCGGCGCGCACAGATACGCAGTATTTT. Protein: CASSQPPGLAARTDTQYF.

CDR3 region: CASSPNRGHVNQPQHF. The CDR3 DNA is TGTGCCAGCAGCCCCAACAGGGGGCACGTCAATCAGCCCCAGCATTTT. This rearrangement joins TRBV5-6 to TRBJ1-5, with 9 bases that match TRBD1. V lost 4 bases to trimming and J lost 3 bases; unmatched junction nucleotides: 8. The germline V gene encodes CDR1 SGHDT and CDR2 YYEEEE. The length of the CDR3 is 16 residues.

The rearrangement uses TRBV15 and TRBJ2-2, with D possibly matching TRBD1 (5 bases). CDR1 and CDR2 from the germline V gene are LNHNV and YYDKDF (reference sequence). Trimming cost V 4 bases and J 1 base, with 10 bases left between them. The CDR3 contains 15 residues. The CDR3 sequence is CATSNIGQNTGELFF. The CDR3 bases are TGTGCCACCAGCAATATCGGACAGAACACCGGGGAGCTGTTTTTT.

The chain links TRBV5-1 to TRBJ2-3; 9 bases align to TRBD2. The trim removed 0 bases at V and 5 bases at J, leaving 1 base unmatched. The CDR3 is made up of 14 amino acids. Germline CDR1 SGHRS, CDR2 YFSETQ. As DNA, the CDR3 is TGCGCCAGCAGCTTGGGGACTAGCGAAGATACGCAGTATTTT. Protein product: CASSLGTSEDTQYF.

V usage is TRBV5-1 and J usage is TRBJ2-3; D is possibly TRBD1 (5 bases). V lost 4 bases and J lost 0, with 9 bases in between. This CDR3 region has 14 residues. From germline, CDR1 is SGHRS and CDR2 YFSETQ. The CDR3 DNA reads TGCGCCAGCAGCGTCTGGACAAGCACAGATACGCAGTATTTT. It codes for CASSVWTSTDTQYF.

The J gene is TRBJ2-5, the V gene TRBV13, with D tentatively TRBD1 (6 bases). CDR1 PRHDT and CDR2 FYEKMQ come from the germline V gene (reference sequence). The CDR3 sequence is 15 residues long. Trimming shortened V by 1 base and J by 2 bases, and 11 bases separated the two germline ends. In DNA form, the CDR3 reads TGTGCCAGCAGCTTAGCCGCTGGACAGCAAGAGACCCAGTACTTC. The encoded protein is CASSLAAGQQETQYF.

Only one count was recorded for this clone. This chain connects TRBV27 to TRBJ1-5; TRBD1 is a possible D gene (6 bases). The V gene lost 2 bases and the J gene lost 6 bases, with 11 bases spanning the gap. Germline lookup yields CDR1 MNHEY and CDR2 SMNVEV (reference sequence). This CDR3 region has 14 residues. The CDR3 loop reads CASSLGGARQPQHF. The CDR3 DNA sequence: TGTGCCAGCAGTTTAGGGGGGGCGCGTCAGCCCCAGCATTTT.

The genes are TRBV9 and TRBJ2-2; TRBD2 matches 9 bases. The germline CDR1 and CDR2 sequences are SGDLS and YYNGEE. The CDR3 loop spans 16 amino acids. J gave up 4 bases and V 3 bases, and 7 bases lay outside the gene matches. CDR3 sequence reads: CASSATSGLGTGELFF. The CDR3 DNA reads as TGTGCCAGCAGCGCGACTAGCGGCCTGGGCACCGGGGAGCTGTTTTTT.

This clone has a single count. The genes are TRBV6-2 or TRBV6-3 and TRBJ2-1; D gene unclear. The V gene's germline CDR1 is MNHEY and CDR2 SVGEGT. Trimming left V 6 bases short and J 8 bases short, with 8 bases between. The CDR3 is 11 residues long. CDR3 in amino acids: CASSLVHEQFF. The CDR3 bases are TGTGCCAGCAGCTTAGTGCATGAGCAGTTCTTC.

The chain combines TRBV19 with TRBJ2-7, with 7 nucleotides matching TRBD1. Germline lookup yields CDR1 LNHDA and CDR2 SQIVND (reference sequence). The CDR3 sequence is 14 residues long. V trimming: 4 bases; J trimming: 0 bases; junction bases outside the gene matches: 3. As DNA, the CDR3 is TGTGCCAGTAGTAAGGGACAGAGCTCCTACGAGCAGTACTTC. This translates into CASSKGQSSYEQYF.

The V gene is TRBV11-2, the J gene TRBJ2-1; weak D call: TRBD2 (6 bases). The germline V gene has CDR1 SGHAT and CDR2 FQNNGV. CDR3 length: 15 residues. Trimming took off 1 base at V and 4 bases at J, with 11 bases between the two ends. The CDR3 sequence: CASSLGRVLYNEQFF. The CDR3 DNA reads as TGTGCCAGCAGCTTAGGGAGGGTATTATACAATGAGCAGTTCTTC. Using reference TRBV11-2 and TRBJ2-1 for the parts outside the CDR3, the full variable domain is EAGVAQSPRYKIIEKRQSVAFWCNPISGHATLYWYQQILGQGPKLLIQFQNNGVVDDSQLPKDRFSAERLKGVDSTLKIQPAKLEDSAVYLCASSLGRVLYNEQFFGPGTRLTVL.

The J gene is TRBJ2-3, the V gene TRBV5-5, with 7 nucleotides matching TRBD2. Trimming removed 2 bases from V and 5 bases from J; junction bases left unmatched: 17. This CDR3 spans 18 amino acids. CDR1 and CDR2 from the germline V gene are SGHKS and YYEKEE (reference sequence). The CDR3 nucleotides read TGTGCCAGCAGCTTCATGCCAGTCCCAGCGGGAAGGGGAGATACGCAGTATTTT. As protein: CASSFMPVPAGRGDTQYF.

The CDR3 spells CASSQKGASEQYF. The CDR3 DNA is TGTGCCAGCAGTCAAAAGGGGGCCTCGGAGCAGTACTTC. The gene calls are TRBV13 and TRBJ2-7, with 7 positions matching TRBD1. There are 13 residues in the CDR3. Looked up from germline, CDR1 is PRHDT and CDR2 is FYEKMQ (reference sequence). J lost 7 bases, V lost 6 bases, and 9 bases had no gene match.

The CDR3 region is CASSPSDSGGRKKLFF. The CDR3 bases are TGTGCCAGCAGTCCCTCTGACTCAGGGGGCCGGAAAAAACTGTTTTTT. The chain couples TRBV28 to TRBJ1-4; 8 bases align to TRBD1. The CDR3 covers 16 residues. Germline loops: CDR1 MDHEN, CDR2 SYDVKM. With V trimmed by 5 bases and J by 9 bases, 14 bases remained unmatched.

The chain is built from TRBV29-1 and TRBJ2-2; perhaps TRBD1 as D (6 bases). Trimming stripped 5 bases from V and 6 bases from J, with 19 bases between. The CDR3 runs 15 residues. Germline CDR1 reads SQVTM; CDR2 reads ANQGSEA. The CDR3 nucleotides read TGCAGCGTTTCTGGCCAGGGGCGTAGGGCCGGGGAGCTGTTTTTT. It translates to CSVSGQGRRAGELFF.

CDR3 sequence reads: CASSEHDRGYEQYF. As DNA, the CDR3 is TGTGCCAGCAGTGAACACGACAGGGGTTACGAGCAGTACTTC. The V and J genes are TRBV6-1 and TRBJ2-7; TRBD1 matches at 8 bases. In germline, CDR1 is MNHNS, CDR2 SASEGT. The CDR3 loop spans 14 amino acids. V shed 2 bases and J 4 bases; nucleotides not matched to a gene: 4.

V is TRBV28 and J is TRBJ2-7, with a tentative D call TRBD2 (5 bases). Germline V lookup: CDR1 MDHEN, CDR2 SYDVKM. The CDR3 spans 14 residues. Trimming left V 7 bases short and J 7 bases short, with 20 bases between. The CDR3 sequence is CASNLLEDRREQYF. CDR3 in DNA: TGTGCCAGCAACTTACTGGAGGATCGACGGGAGCAGTACTTC.

The J gene is TRBJ1-6, the V gene TRBV5-6; a possible D gene is TRBD1 (5 bases). The V gene lost 0 bases and the J gene lost 7 bases, with 11 bases spanning the gap. The V gene's germline CDR1 is SGHDT and CDR2 YYEEEE. The CDR3 runs to 15 residues. The CDR3 sequence is CASSLAGFGNSPLHF. In DNA, the CDR3 is TGTGCCAGCAGCTTGGCAGGGTTCGGGAATTCACCCCTCCACTTT. The variable domain in full, with the rest retrieved from reference TRBV5-6 and TRBJ1-6, is DAGVTQSPTHLIKTRGQQVTLRCSPKSGHDTVSWYQQALGQGPQFIFQYYEEEERQRGNFPDRFSGHQFPNYSSELNVNALLLGDSALYLCASSLAGFGNSPLHFGNGTRLTVT.

This clone was seen once. This chain joins TRBV18 and TRBJ2-2, with D tentatively TRBD2 (6 bases). Germline loops: CDR1 KGHSH, CDR2 LQKENI. The CDR3 covers 16 residues. The germline V and J ends were trimmed by 2 bases and 0 bases, with 10 bases remaining between them. The CDR3 bases are TGTGCCAGCTCACCAGGAATAGCGGCGAACACCGGGGAGCTGTTTTTT. It yields the protein CASSPGIAANTGELFF.

The chain recombines TRBV21-1 with TRBJ2-3; the table gives TRBD1 as D, unverified against the DNA. TRBV21-1 is designated a pseudogene. CDR3 size: 17 residues. The CDR3 loop is CASSKDQGVPSTDTQYF. CDR3 bases: TGTGCCAGCAGCAAAGATCAGGGGGTTCCCAGCACAGATACGCAGTATTTT.

The chain combines TRBV6-5 with TRBJ2-2; TRBD1 might be the D (7 bases). V was shortened by 2 bases and J by 5 bases, with 9 bases between the two germline ends. Germline CDR1 reads MNHEY; CDR2 reads SVGAGI. The CDR3 runs 14 residues. The CDR3, as DNA: TGTGCCAGCAGTTACCCAGGGGGGACCGGGGAGCTGTTTTTT. This codes for CASSYPGGTGELFF.

The chain couples TRBV6-5 to TRBJ1-2; maybe TRBD1 (6 bases). Germline V gene data show CDR1 as MNHEY and CDR2 as SVGAGI. Trimming took off 5 bases at V and 5 bases at J, with 9 bases between the two ends. The CDR3 contains 12 residues. Written as DNA, the CDR3 is TGTGCCAGCAGTCCAGGGGATTATGGCTACACCTTC. Translation gives CASSPGDYGYTF.

The CDR3 DNA reads as TGTGCCAGCAGCTACGAATCCTTCCCAGGGGTTGAAGCTTTCTTT. It specifies CASSYESFPGVEAFF. The chain links TRBV7-9 to TRBJ1-1; D is perhaps TRBD1 (6 bases). Germline V lookup: CDR1 SEHNR, CDR2 FQNEAQ (reference sequence). This CDR3 has 15 amino acids. V was shortened by 4 bases and J by 7 bases, with 19 bases between the two germline ends. Drawing the rest from reference TRBV7-9 and TRBJ1-1, the complete variable domain is DTGVSQNPRHKITKRGQNVTFRCDPISEHNRLYWYRQTLGQGPEFLTYFQNEAQLEKSRLLSDRFSAERPKGSFSTLEIQRTEQGDSAMYLCASSYESFPGVEAFFGQGTRLTVV.

The genes are TRBV6-2 or TRBV6-3 and TRBJ2-2; TRBD1 is a possible D gene (6 bases). This CDR3 spans 15 amino acids. V was cut by 5 bases and J by 0 bases, with 10 bases left in between. Germline-derived CDR1 and CDR2 are MNHEY and SVGEGT. CDR3 sequence (DNA): TGTGCCAGCAGTGAGTGGACAGCGAACACCGGGGAGCTGTTTTTT. Protein product: CASSEWTANTGELFF.

The CDR3 DNA reads TGTGCCAGCAGTCTCCCTCAGGGGGGCAATCAGCCCCAGCATTTT. This gives the protein CASSLPQGGNQPQHF. The chain joins TRBV28 to TRBJ1-5, with 7 bases identical to TRBD1. CDR3 length equals 15 residues. Germline V gene sequence: CDR1 MDHEN, CDR2 SYDVKM. J was trimmed by 2 bases and V by 5 bases; bases with no gene match: 6. The full variable domain, rest sourced from reference TRBV28 and TRBJ1-5, is DVKVTQSSRYLVKRTGEKVFLECVQDMDHENMFWYRQDPGLGLRLIYFSYDVKMKEKGDIPEGYSVSREKKERFSLILESASTNQTSMYLCASSLPQGGNQPQHFGDGTRLSIL.